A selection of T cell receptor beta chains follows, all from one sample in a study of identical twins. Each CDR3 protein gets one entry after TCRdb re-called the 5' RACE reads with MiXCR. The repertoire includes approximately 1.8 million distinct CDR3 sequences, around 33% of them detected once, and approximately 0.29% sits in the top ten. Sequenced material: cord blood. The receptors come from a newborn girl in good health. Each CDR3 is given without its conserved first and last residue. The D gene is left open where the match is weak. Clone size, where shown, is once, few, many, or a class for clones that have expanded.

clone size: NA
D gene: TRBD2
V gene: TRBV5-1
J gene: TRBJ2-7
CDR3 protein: AIHSGGPSYEQY

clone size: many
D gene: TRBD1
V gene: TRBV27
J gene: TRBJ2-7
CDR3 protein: ASTIDRGRYEQY

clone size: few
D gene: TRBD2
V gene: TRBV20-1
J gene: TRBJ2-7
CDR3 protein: SARAPAGAYEQY

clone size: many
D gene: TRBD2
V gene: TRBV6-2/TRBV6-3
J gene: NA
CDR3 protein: ASSYRLAAYEQY

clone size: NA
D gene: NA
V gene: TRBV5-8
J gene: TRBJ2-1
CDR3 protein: ASSRSYHEQF

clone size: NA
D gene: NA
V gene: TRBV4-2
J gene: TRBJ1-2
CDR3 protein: ASSQEGPGQGNYGYT

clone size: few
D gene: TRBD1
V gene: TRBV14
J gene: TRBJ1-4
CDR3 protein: ASSQDLGDRATEKLF

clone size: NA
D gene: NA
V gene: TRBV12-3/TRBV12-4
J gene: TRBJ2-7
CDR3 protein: ASSLGQDISYEQY

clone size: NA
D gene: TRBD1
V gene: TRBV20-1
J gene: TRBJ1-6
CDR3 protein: SATYRGSPYNSPLH

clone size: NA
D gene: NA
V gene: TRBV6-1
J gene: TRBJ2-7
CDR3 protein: AASGTRDYEQY

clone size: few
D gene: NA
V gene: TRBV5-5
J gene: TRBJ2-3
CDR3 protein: ASSLRAAAGELTDTQY

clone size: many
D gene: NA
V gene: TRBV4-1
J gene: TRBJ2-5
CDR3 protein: ASSRTFQETQY

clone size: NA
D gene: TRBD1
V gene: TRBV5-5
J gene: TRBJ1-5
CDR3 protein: ASRIGTGGRNQPQH

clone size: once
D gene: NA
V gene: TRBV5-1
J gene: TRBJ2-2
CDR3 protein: ASSLATSTGELF

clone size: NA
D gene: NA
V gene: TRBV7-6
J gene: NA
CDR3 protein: ASSSWTVSCNEQY

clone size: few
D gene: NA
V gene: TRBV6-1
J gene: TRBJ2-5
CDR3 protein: ASGTQYQETQY

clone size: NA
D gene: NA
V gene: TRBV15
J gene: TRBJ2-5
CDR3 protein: ATSSTSGFETQY

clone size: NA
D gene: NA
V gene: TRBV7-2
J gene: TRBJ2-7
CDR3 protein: ASNPRLVDYEQY

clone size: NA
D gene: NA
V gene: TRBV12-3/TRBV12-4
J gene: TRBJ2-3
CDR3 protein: ASSFSEARTDTQY

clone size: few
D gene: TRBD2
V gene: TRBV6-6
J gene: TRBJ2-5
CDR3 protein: ASSGLAWY

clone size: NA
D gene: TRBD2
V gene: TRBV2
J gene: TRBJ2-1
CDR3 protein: ASLSGFEREGDEQF

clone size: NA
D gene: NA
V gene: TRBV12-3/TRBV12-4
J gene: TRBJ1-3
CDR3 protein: ASSLRGGGNTIY

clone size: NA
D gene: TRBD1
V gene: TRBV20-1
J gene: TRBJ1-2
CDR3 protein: SARTGQGNGYT

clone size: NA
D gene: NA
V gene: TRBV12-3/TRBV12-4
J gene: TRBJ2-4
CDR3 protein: ASGRPVVSKNIQY

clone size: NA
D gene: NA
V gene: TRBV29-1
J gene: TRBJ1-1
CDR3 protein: SAHHTFEAF

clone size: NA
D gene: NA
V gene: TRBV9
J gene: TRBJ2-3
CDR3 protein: ASSVGSGTQPTDTQY

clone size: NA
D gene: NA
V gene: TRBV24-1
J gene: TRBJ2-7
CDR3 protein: ATSATSGTSYEQY

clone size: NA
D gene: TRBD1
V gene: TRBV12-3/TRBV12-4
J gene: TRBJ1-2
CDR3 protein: ASSPDRLGNGYT

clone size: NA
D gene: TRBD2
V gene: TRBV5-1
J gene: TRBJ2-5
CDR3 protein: ASSLTIPGLGLGAEQY

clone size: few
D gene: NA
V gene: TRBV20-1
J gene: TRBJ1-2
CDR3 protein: TTDNNYGYT

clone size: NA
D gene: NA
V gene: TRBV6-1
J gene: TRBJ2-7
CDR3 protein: ASSDQGLAKNIQS

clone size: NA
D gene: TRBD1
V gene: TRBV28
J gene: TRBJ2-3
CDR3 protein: ASSLYTGGNTDTQY

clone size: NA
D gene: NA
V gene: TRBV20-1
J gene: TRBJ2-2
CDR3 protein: SARGVTGELF

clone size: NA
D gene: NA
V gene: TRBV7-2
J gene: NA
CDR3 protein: ASSLKTSHQETQY

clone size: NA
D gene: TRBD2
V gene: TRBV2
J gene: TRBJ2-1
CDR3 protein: ASRRLAGGNNEQF

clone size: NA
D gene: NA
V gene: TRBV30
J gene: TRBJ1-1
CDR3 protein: AWSVRGRDAAF

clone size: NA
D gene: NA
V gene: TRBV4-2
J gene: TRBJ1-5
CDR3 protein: ASSQELTANQPQH